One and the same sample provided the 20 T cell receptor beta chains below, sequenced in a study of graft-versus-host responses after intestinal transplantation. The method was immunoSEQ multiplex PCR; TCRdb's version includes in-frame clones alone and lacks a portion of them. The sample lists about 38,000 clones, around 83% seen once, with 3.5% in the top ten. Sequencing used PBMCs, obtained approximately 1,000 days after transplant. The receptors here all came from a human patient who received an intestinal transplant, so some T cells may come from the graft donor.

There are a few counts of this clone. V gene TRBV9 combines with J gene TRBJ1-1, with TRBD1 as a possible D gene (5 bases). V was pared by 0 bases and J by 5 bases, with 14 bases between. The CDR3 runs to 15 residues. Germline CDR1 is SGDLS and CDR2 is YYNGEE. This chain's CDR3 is CASSVVEGRGTEAFF. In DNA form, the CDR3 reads TGTGCCAGCAGCGTAGTAGAAGGGAGGGGAACTGAAGCTTTCTTT.

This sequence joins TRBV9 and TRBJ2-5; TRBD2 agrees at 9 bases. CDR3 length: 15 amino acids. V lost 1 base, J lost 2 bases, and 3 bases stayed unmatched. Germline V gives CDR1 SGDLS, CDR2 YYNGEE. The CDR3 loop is CASSVSTSGQETQYF. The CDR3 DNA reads TGTGCCAGCAGCGTATCAACTAGCGGGCAAGAGACCCAGTACTTC.

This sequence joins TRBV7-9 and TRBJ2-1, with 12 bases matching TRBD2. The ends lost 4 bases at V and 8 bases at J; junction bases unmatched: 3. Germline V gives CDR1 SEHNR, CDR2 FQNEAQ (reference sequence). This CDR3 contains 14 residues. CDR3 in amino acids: CASSSSGGADEQFF. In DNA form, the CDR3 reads TGTGCCAGCAGCTCTAGCGGGGGGGCCGATGAGCAGTTCTTC.

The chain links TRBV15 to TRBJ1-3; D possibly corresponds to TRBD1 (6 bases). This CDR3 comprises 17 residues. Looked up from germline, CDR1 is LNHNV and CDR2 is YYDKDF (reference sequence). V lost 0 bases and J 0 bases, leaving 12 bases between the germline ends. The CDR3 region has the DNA TGTGCCACCAGCAGAGATCAGGGGCGCCTCTCTGGAAACACCATATATTTT. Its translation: CATSRDQGRLSGNTIYF.

CDR3 sequence reads: CASSLGQGVLGYTF. The CDR3 DNA sequence: TGTGCCAGCAGCTTAGGACAAGGGGTACTGGGCTACACCTTC. The V and J genes are TRBV5-6 and TRBJ1-2, with a weak D call TRBD1 (5 bases). There are 14 residues in the CDR3. CDR1 is SGHDT, CDR2 YYEEEE, per germline. V was trimmed by 2 bases and J by 8 bases, leaving 16 bases between them.

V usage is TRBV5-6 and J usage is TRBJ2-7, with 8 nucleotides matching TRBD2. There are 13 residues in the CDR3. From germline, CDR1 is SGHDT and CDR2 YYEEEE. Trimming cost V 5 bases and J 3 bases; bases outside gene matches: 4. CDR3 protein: CASSSGNLYEQYF. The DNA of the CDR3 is TGTGCCAGCAGTAGCGGGAACCTCTACGAGCAGTACTTC.

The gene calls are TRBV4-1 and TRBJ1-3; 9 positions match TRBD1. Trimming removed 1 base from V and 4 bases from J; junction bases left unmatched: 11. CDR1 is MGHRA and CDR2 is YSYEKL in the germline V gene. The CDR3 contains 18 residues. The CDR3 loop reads CASSQAPPGQGSGNTIYF. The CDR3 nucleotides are TGCGCCAGCAGCCAAGCGCCACCGGGACAGGGATCAGGAAACACCATATATTTT.

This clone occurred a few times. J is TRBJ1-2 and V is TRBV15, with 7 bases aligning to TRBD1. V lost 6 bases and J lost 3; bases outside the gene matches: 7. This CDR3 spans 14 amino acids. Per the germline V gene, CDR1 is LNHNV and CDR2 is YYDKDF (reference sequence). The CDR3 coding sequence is TGTGCCACCAGTCAGGGGGTTTCAGACTATGGCTACACCTTC. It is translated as CATSQGVSDYGYTF.

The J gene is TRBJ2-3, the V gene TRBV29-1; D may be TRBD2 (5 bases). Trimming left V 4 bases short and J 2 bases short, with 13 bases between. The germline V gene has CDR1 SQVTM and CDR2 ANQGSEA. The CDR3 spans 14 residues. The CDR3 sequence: CSVGAGGLTDTQYF. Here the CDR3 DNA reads TGCAGCGTTGGAGCCGGAGGTCTCACAGATACGCAGTATTTT.

CDR3 DNA sequence: TGCGCCAGCAGCTCGGCACTATCCTCCGCCCCCCACGAGCAGTACTTC. Its translation: CASSSALSSAPHEQYF. V is TRBV5-1 and J is TRBJ2-7; unclear D gene. The V end lost 3 bases, the J end lost 5 bases, and 21 bases lay between the germline ends. This CDR3 spans 16 amino acids. Germline values: CDR1 SGHRS, CDR2 YFSETQ.

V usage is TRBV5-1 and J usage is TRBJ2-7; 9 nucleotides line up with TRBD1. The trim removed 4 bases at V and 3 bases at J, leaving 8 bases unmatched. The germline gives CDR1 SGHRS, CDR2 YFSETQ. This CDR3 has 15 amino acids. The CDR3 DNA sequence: TGCGCCAGCAGCGCGACGACAGGGGGGAACTACGAGCAGTACTTC. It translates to CASSATTGGNYEQYF.

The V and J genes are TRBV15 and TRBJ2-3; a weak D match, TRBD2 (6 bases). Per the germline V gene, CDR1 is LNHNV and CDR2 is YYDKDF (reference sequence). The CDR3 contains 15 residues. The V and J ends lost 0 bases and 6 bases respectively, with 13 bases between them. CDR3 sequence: CATSRDPGRGDTQYF. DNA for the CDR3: TGTGCCACCAGCAGAGATCCTGGTCGGGGGGATACGCAGTATTTT.

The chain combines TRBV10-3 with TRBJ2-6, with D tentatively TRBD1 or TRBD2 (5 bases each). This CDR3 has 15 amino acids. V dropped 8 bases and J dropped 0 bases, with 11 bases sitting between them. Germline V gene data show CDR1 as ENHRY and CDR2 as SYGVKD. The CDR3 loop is CAIRDGDSGANVLTF. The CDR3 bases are TGTGCCATCCGGGACGGAGACTCTGGGGCCAACGTCCTGACTTTC.

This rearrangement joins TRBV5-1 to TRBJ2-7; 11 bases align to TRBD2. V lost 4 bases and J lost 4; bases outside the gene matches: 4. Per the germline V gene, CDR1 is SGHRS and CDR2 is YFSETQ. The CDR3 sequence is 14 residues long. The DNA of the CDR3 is TGCGCCAGCAGCGGGGGACTAGCGGATTACGAGCAGTACTTC. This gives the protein CASSGGLADYEQYF.

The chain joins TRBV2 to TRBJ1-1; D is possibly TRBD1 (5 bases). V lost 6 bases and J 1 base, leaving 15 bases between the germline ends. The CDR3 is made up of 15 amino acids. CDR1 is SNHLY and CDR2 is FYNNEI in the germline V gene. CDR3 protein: CASSALRGKNTEAFF. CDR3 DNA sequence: TGTGCCAGCAGCGCCCTGCGGGGGAAGAACACTGAAGCTTTCTTT.

CDR3 bases: TGTGCCAGCCTCGTCCGGGACAGTCAAGAGACCCAGTACTTC. It encodes CASLVRDSQETQYF. V usage is TRBV6-1 and J usage is TRBJ2-5; the match to TRBD1 covers 7 bases. The J segment lost 2 bases and the V segment lost 8 bases, leaving 8 bases of the junction unmatched. CDR1 is MNHNS and CDR2 is SASEGT in the germline V gene. The CDR3 covers 14 residues.

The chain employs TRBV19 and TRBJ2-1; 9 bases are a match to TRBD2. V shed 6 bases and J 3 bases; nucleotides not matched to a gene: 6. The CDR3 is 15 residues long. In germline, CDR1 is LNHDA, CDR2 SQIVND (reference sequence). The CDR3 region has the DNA TGTGCCAGTAGCCATAGCGGGGGATTCTACAATGAGCAGTTCTTC. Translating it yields CASSHSGGFYNEQFF.

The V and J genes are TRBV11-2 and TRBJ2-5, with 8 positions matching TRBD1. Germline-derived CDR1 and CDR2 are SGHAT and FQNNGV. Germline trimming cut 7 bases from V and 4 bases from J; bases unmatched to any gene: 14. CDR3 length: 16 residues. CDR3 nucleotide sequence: TGTGCCAGCAACCCTAGAGGGCAGGGGGCGGGAGAGACCCAGTACTTC. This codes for CASNPRGQGAGETQYF.

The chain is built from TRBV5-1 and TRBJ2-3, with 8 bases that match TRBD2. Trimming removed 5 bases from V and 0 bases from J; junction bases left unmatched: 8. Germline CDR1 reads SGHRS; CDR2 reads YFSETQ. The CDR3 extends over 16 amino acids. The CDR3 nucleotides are TGCGCCAGCAGAAGGACTAGCCAGGCCAGCACAGATACGCAGTATTTT. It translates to CASRRTSQASTDTQYF.

CDR3 in DNA: TGTGCCATCAGTGAGAGAAATCAGGGACAGGGTGGTGAGCAGTTCTTC. Protein: CAISERNQGQGGEQFF. The rearrangement links TRBV10-3 to TRBJ2-1, with 9 nucleotides matching TRBD1. CDR3 length: 16 amino acids. Germline trimming cut 2 bases from V and 9 bases from J; bases unmatched to any gene: 11. Germline lookup yields CDR1 ENHRY and CDR2 SYGVKD.